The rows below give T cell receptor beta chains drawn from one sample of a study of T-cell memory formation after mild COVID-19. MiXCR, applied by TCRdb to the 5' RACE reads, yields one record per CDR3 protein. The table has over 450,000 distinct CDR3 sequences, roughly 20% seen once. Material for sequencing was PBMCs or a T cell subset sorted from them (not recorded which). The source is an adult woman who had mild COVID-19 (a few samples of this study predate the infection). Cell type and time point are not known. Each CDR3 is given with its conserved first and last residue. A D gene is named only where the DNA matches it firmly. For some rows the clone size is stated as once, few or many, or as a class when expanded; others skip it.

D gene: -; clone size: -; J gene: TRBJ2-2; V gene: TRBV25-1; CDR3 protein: CASSDAGLTGELFF; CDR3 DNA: TGTGCCAGCAGTGATGCAGGCCTCACCGGGGAGCTGTTTTTT
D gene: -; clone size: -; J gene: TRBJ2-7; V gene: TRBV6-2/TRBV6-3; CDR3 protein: CASSYGGRVYEQYF; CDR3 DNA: TGTGCCAGCAGTTACGGGGGCAGAGTCTACGAGCAGTACTTC
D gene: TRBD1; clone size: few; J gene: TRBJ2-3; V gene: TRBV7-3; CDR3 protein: CASSFGTGSDTQYF; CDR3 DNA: TGTGCCAGCAGCTTCGGGACAGGGTCAGATACGCAGTATTTT
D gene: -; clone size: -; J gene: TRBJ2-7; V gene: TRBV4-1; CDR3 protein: CASSQEPGVLAYEQYF; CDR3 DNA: TGCGCCAGCAGCCAAGAGCCAGGGGTTCTCGCCTACGAGCAGTACTTC
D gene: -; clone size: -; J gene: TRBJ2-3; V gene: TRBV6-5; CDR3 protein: CASSYSSTNTQYF; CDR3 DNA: TGTGCCAGCAGTTACTCGAGTACCAATACGCAGTATTTT
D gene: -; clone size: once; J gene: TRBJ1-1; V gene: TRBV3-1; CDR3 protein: CASSRQADTFEAFF; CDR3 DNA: TGTGCCAGCAGCCGTCAAGCCGACACGTTTGAAGCTTTCTTT
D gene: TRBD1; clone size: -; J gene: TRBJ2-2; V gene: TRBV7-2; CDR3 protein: CASSYQGASKTGELFF; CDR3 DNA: TGTGCCAGCAGCTACCAGGGGGCCAGTAAAACCGGGGAGCTGTTTTTT
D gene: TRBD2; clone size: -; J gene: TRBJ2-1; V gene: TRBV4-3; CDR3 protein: CASSQQPFGTSSTNEQFF; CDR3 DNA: TGCGCCAGCAGCCAGCAACCCTTCGGGACTAGCAGCACTAATGAGCAGTTCTTC
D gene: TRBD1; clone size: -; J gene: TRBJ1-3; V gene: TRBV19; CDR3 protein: CATRYRGTGNTIYF; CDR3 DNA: TGTGCCACCCGATACAGGGGAACTGGAAACACCATATATTTT
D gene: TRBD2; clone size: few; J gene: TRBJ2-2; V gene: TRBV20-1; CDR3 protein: CSARPSGRSTGELFF; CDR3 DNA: TGCAGTGCTAGGCCTAGCGGGAGGAGCACCGGGGAGCTGTTTTTT
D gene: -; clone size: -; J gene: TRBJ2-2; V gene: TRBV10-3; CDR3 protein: CAISQTGTGELFF; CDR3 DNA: TGTGCCATCAGTCAAACAGGCACCGGGGAGCTGTTTTTT
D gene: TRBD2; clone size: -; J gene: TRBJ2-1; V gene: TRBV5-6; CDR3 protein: CASSSRLARDNEQFF; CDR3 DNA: TGTGCCAGCAGCTCCAGACTAGCCCGGGACAATGAGCAGTTCTTC
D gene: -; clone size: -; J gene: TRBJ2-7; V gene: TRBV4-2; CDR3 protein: CASSQEVIDEQYF; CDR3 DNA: TGTGCCAGCAGCCAAGAAGTGATCGACGAGCAGTACTTC
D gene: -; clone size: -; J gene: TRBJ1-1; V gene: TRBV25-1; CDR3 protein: CASSGPDTKTEAFF; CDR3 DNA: TGTGCCAGCAGTGGTCCGGACACGAAGACTGAAGCTTTCTTT
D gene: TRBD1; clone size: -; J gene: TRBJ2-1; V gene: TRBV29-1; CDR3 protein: CSVEEWTGTNEQFF; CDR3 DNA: TGCAGCGTTGAAGAGTGGACAGGAACGAATGAGCAGTTCTTC
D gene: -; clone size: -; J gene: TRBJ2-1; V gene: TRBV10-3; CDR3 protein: CAISESSGIGNEQFF; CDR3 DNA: TGTGCCATCAGTGAGTCTTCGGGAATTGGTAATGAGCAGTTCTTC
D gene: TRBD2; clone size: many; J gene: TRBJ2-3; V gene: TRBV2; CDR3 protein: CASSEGNSGLRYF; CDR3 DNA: TGTGCCAGCAGTGAGGGGAATAGCGGGTTAAGGTATTTT
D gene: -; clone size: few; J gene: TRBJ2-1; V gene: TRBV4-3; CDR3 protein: CASSQVPQGVEYNEQFF; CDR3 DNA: TGCGCCAGCAGCCAAGTCCCACAGGGTGTTGAGTACAATGAGCAGTTCTTC
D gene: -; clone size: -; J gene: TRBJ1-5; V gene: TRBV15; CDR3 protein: CATSRDPGSGQPQHF; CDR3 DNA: TGTGCCACCAGCAGAGATCCAGGCAGCGGTCAGCCCCAGCATTTT
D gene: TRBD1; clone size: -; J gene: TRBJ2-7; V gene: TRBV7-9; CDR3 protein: CASSYRQGGEQYF; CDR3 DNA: TGTGCCAGCAGCTACCGACAGGGCGGCGAGCAGTACTTC
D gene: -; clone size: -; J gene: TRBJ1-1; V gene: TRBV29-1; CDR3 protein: CSVVLTGAGTEAFF; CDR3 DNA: TGCAGCGTTGTCCTTACCGGGGCGGGCACTGAAGCTTTCTTT
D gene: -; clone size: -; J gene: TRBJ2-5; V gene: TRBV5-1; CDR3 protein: CASSLRPGETQYF; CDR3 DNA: TGCGCCAGCAGCTTGAGACCCGGAGAGACCCAGTACTTC
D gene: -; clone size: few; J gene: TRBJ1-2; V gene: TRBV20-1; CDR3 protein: CSARDPTIRWPNYGYTF; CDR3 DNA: TGCAGTGCTAGAGATCCAACGATCAGGTGGCCTAACTATGGCTACACCTTC
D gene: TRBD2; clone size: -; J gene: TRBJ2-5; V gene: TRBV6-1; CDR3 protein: CALGGRETQYF; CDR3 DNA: TGTGCACTCGGCGGGAGAGAGACCCAGTACTTC
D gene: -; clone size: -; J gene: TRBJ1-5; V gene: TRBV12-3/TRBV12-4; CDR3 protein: CASTTAGQPQHF; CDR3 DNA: TGTGCCAGCACCACAGCAGGGCAGCCCCAGCATTTT
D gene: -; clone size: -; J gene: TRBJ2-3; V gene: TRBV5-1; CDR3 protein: CASSLASGGYNTDTQYF; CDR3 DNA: TGCGCCAGCAGCTTGGCATCGGGCGGGTACAACACAGATACGCAGTATTTT
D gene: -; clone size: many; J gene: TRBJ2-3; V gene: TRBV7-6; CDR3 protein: CASSAGSTDTQYF; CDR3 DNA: TGTGCCTCCTCAGCGGGCAGCACAGATACGCAGTATTTT
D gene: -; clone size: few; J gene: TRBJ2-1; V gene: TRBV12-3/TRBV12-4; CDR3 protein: CASSYLAWEQFF; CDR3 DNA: TGTGCCAGCAGTTACCTAGCTTGGGAGCAGTTCTTC
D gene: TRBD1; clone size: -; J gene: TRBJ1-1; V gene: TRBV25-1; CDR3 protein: CASSESGGSTEAFF; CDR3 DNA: TGTGCCAGCAGTGAATCAGGGGGGAGCACTGAAGCTTTCTTT
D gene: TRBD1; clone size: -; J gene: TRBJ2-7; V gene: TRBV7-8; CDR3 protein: CASSNSGTGRYEQYF; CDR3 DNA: TGTGCCAGCAGCAATTCCGGGACAGGGCGCTACGAGCAGTACTTC
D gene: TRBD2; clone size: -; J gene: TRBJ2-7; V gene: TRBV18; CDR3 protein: CASSTTSISYEQYF; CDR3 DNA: TGTGCCAGCTCAACGACTAGCATCTCCTACGAGCAGTACTTC
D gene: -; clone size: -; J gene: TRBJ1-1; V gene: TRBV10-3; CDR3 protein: CAIRGLSTEAFF; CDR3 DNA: TGTGCCATCAGGGGCTTGAGCACTGAAGCTTTCTTT
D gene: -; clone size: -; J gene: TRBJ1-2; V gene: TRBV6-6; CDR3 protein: CASSYKGISYGYTF; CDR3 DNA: TGTGCCAGCAGTTACAAGGGGATTAGCTATGGCTACACCTTC
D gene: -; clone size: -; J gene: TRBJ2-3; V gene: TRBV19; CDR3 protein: CASSNRALSTDTQYF; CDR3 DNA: TGTGCCAGTAGTAATAGGGCCCTTAGCACAGATACGCAGTATTTT
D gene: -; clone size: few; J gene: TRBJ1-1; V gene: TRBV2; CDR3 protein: CASSDGTGRNTEAFF; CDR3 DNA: TGTGCCAGCAGTGATGGTACAGGGAGGAACACTGAAGCTTTCTTT
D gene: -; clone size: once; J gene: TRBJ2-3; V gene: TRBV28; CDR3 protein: CASLHRSRPSPTDTQYF; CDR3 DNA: TGTGCCAGCCTTCACCGGAGCAGGCCGTCGCCCACAGATACGCAGTATTTT
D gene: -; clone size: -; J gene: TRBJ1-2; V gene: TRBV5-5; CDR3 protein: CASSLRDSYGYTF; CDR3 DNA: TGTGCCAGCAGCCTCCGGGACTCCTATGGCTACACCTTC
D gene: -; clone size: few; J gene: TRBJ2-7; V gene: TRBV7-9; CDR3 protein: CASSPPVGGHYEQYF; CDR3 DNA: TGTGCCAGCAGCCCCCCGGTGGGAGGTCACTACGAGCAGTACTTC
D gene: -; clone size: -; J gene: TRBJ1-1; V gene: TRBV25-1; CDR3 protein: CASRDSWGITEAFF; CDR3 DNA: TGTGCCAGCAGGGACAGCTGGGGGATCACTGAAGCTTTCTTT
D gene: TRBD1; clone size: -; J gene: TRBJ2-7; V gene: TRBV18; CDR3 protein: CASSYAGTGSYEQYF; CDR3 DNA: TGTGCCAGCTCGTACGCCGGGACAGGATCCTACGAGCAGTACTTC
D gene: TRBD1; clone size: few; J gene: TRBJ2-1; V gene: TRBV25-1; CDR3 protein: CASSEAPGQGTTSSYNEQFF; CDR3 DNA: TGTGCCAGCAGTGAAGCACCGGGACAGGGCACCACGAGCTCCTACAATGAGCAGTTCTTC
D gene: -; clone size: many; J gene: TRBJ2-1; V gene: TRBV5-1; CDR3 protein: CASSLEGLTYNEQFF; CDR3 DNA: TGCGCCAGCAGCTTGGAGGGACTTACCTACAATGAGCAGTTCTTC
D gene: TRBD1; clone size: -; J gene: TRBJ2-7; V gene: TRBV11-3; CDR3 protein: CASSFDRDLPYEQYF; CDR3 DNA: TGTGCCAGCAGCTTTGACAGGGACCTACCCTACGAGCAGTACTTC
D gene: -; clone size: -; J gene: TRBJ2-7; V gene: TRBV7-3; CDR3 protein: CASSYSGYASEQYF; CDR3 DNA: TGTGCCAGCAGCTACTCGGGGTACGCCTCCGAGCAGTACTTC
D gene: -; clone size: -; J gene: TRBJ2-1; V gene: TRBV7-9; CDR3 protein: CASSDPLVRGEQFF; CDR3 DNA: TGTGCCAGCAGCGATCCTTTGGTCCGAGGGGAGCAGTTCTTC
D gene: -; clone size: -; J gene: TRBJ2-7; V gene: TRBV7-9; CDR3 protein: CASSEGVGEQYF; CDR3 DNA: TGTGCCAGCAGCGAGGGAGTCGGCGAGCAGTACTTC
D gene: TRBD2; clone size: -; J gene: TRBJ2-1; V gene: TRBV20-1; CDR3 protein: CSAKYASGGAYNEQFF; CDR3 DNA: TGCAGTGCTAAATACGCTAGCGGGGGAGCTTACAATGAGCAGTTCTTC
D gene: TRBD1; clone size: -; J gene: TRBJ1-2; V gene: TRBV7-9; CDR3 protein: CASSPPGQGGVGNGYTF; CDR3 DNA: TGTGCCAGCAGCCCACCGGGACAGGGAGGGGTTGGGAATGGCTACACCTTC
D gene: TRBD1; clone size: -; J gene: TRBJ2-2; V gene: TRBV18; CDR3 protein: CASSPTGTAPELFF; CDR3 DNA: TGTGCCAGCTCACCAACCGGGACAGCTCCCGAATTGTTTTTT
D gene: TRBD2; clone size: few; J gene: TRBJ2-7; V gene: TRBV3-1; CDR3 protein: CASSQGLAGISYEQYF; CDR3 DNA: TGTGCCAGCAGCCAAGGGCTAGCGGGGATCTCCTACGAGCAGTACTTC